The 23 T cell receptor beta chains listed next were all sequenced from one sample in a study of cytomegalovirus exposure and HLA in healthy donors. PCR used 60 Vbeta primers and 13 Jbeta primers. The assay was immunoSEQ multiplex PCR, and TCRdb's table has in-frame clones only and misses some. The sample consists of approximately 190,000 clones, roughly 77% of them appearing once. The sequenced material came from PBMCs. All receptors come from a man aged 35 to 55 in good health and CMV-seropositive.

This rearrangement joins TRBV7-8 to TRBJ1-6, with D uncertain. Germline V gene lookup returns CDR1 SGHVS and CDR2 FQNEAQ. Trimming shortened V by 6 bases and J by 5 bases, and 14 bases separated the two germline ends. The CDR3 contains 15 residues. CDR3 in amino acids: CASRQTPQNNSPLHF. For the CDR3, the DNA is TGTGCCAGCAGACAAACACCTCAGAATAATTCACCCCTCCACTTT.

This clone was seen only once. The rearrangement uses TRBV11-3 and TRBJ2-1; a weak D match, TRBD1 (5 bases). Germline loops: CDR1 SGHNT, CDR2 YENEEA. The CDR3 spans 12 residues. V gave up 5 bases and J gave up 10 bases, with 12 bases separating them. DNA of the CDR3: TGTGCCAGCAGCCCCCAGGGTGGAGAGCAGTTCTTC. Translating gives CASSPQGGEQFF.

The V gene is TRBV6-1, the J gene TRBJ1-6; TRBD1 matches at 8 bases. After removal of 0 bases from V and 12 bases from J, the junction contained 4 bases not matched to a gene. Germline CDR1 and CDR2: MNHNS and SASEGT. CDR3 size: 14 residues. The CDR3 DNA reads as TGTGCCAGCAGTGAAGCTACAGGGGGGGAACCCCTCCACTTT. Translating it yields CASSEATGGEPLHF.

The chain combines TRBV28 with TRBJ1-1; unclear D gene. The V and J ends lost 8 bases and 5 bases respectively, with 15 bases between them. The CDR3 consists of 13 residues. The germline gives CDR1 MDHEN, CDR2 SYDVKM. CDR3 region: CASLPGYRTEAFF. DNA of the CDR3: TGTGCCAGCCTTCCGGGATATCGGACTGAAGCTTTCTTT.

This chain joins TRBV6-5 and TRBJ2-7; D possibly corresponds to TRBD1 (6 bases). Germline V gene data show CDR1 as MNHEY and CDR2 as SVGAGI. V lost 4 bases, J lost 4 bases, and 14 bases lay in between. This CDR3 is 14 amino acids long. The DNA of the CDR3 is TGTGCCAGCAGTTTATACCGGGACAAATACGAGCAGTACTTC. It specifies CASSLYRDKYEQYF.

The J gene is TRBJ2-7, the V gene TRBV19; 7 bases are shared with TRBD1. Germline trimming cut 4 bases from V and 9 bases from J; bases unmatched to any gene: 15. Germline CDR1 is LNHDA and CDR2 is SQIVND (reference sequence). The CDR3 has 15 amino acids. CDR3: CASSTTGTTKVGQYF. DNA for the CDR3: TGTGCCAGTAGTACGACAGGGACCACTAAAGTGGGGCAGTACTTC.

This clone came up a few times. The J gene is TRBJ1-5, the V gene TRBV19; a weak D match, TRBD1 (5 bases). Germline CDR1 reads LNHDA; CDR2 reads SQIVND (reference sequence). The V and J ends lost 5 bases and 2 bases respectively, with 13 bases between them. This CDR3 is 15 amino acids long. DNA for the CDR3: TGTGCCAGTAGTTGGACGGCGGGGGGCAATCAGCCCCAGCATTTT. Translation gives CASSWTAGGNQPQHF.

The CDR3 reads CASSVDSSNYGYTF. DNA of the CDR3: TGTGCCAGCAGTGTGGACAGTTCCAACTATGGCTACACCTTC. J is TRBJ1-2 and V is TRBV2, with a weak D call TRBD1 (6 bases). The germline V gene has CDR1 SNHLY and CDR2 FYNNEI. Deletions cut 4 bases from V and 2 bases from J, with 11 bases between. The CDR3 has 14 amino acids. The whole variable domain, filled in from reference TRBV2 and TRBJ1-2, reads EPEVTQTPSHQVTQMGQEVILRCVPISNHLYFYWYRQILGQKVEFLVSFYNNEISEKSEIFDDQFSVERPDGSNFTLKIRSTKLEDSAMYFCASSVDSSNYGYTFGSGTRLTVV.

The chain has TRBV28 and TRBJ2-3; 8 nucleotides match TRBD2. This CDR3 has 16 amino acids. Germline CDR1 is MDHEN and CDR2 is SYDVKM. The junction had 11 bases not matched to a gene; V was cut back by 9 bases and J by 0 bases. The CDR3 DNA reads TGTGCCAGTCAGAAGGGACTAGGTCCTAGCACAGATACGCAGTATTTT. It translates to CASQKGLGPSTDTQYF.

This clone was seen a handful of times. The chain carries TRBV6-5 and TRBJ1-1; TRBD1 might be the D (5 bases). The CDR3 has 13 amino acids. V was cut by 7 bases and J by 4 bases, with 13 bases left in between. Germline CDR1 reads MNHEY; CDR2 reads SVGAGI. CDR3 sequence (DNA): TGTGCCAGCACCCCAGTGGGGGGCACTGAAGCTTTCTTT. It translates to CASTPVGGTEAFF.

V is TRBV13 and J is TRBJ2-5, with 10 bases matching TRBD1. The V gene's germline CDR1 is PRHDT and CDR2 FYEKMQ (reference sequence). The CDR3 length is 13 residues. The V and J ends lost 5 bases and 7 bases, in that order; junction bases with no gene match: 4. CDR3 nucleotide sequence: TGTGCCAGCAGCGAGACAGGGGGCGGGACCCAGTACTTC. Translated, it gives CASSETGGGTQYF.

This chain uses TRBV5-8 with TRBJ2-1, with 9 bases matching TRBD1. Trimming took 2 bases from V and 12 from J; bases not matched to a gene: 9. CDR3 size: 14 residues. Germline assignment: CDR1 SGHTS and CDR2 YDEGEE. The CDR3 reads CASSFWDRVGRQFF. Written as DNA, the CDR3 is TGTGCCAGCAGCTTCTGGGACAGGGTAGGTAGGCAGTTCTTC.

The V and J genes are TRBV5-1 and TRBJ1-1; no clear D gene. CDR1 SGHRS and CDR2 YFSETQ come from the germline V gene. The CDR3 covers 14 residues. V lost 2 bases, J lost 0 bases, and 8 bases lay in between. The CDR3 region has the DNA TGCGCCAGCAGCTTTAGGAGCATGAACACTGAAGCTTTCTTT. Translation: CASSFRSMNTEAFF.

The rearrangement links TRBV27 to TRBJ1-1; 9 positions agree with TRBD1. CDR3 size: 14 residues. The V gene's germline CDR1 is MNHEY and CDR2 SMNVEV (reference sequence). J gave up 10 bases and V 5 bases, and 11 bases lay outside the gene matches. The CDR3 region is CASSHQDRGGAAFF. CDR3 sequence (DNA): TGTGCCAGCAGTCACCAGGACAGGGGTGGTGCAGCTTTCTTT.

The rearrangement uses TRBV5-5 and TRBJ1-5, with D possibly matching TRBD1 (6 bases). Trimming took off 7 bases at V and 0 bases at J, with 14 bases between the two ends. The germline V gene has CDR1 SGHKS and CDR2 YYEKEE (reference sequence). The CDR3 consists of 15 residues. This CDR3 reads CASGGQLDSNQPQHF. The CDR3 region has the DNA TGTGCCAGCGGCGGACAGCTCGATAGCAATCAGCCCCAGCATTTT.

This clone has a handful of counts. The chain recombines TRBV6-1 with TRBJ1-5, with unresolved D. V was trimmed by 6 bases and J by 10 bases, leaving 10 bases between them. The length of the CDR3 is 11 residues. CDR1 and CDR2 from the germline V gene are MNHNS and SASEGT. The CDR3 protein is CASSREAPQHF. The DNA for the CDR3 is TGTGCCAGCAGCCGGGAGGCTCCCCAGCATTTT.

The chain combines TRBV2 with TRBJ1-2, with a weak D call TRBD1 (5 bases). There are 12 residues in the CDR3. Germline lookup yields CDR1 SNHLY and CDR2 FYNNEI. With 4 bases removed from V and 4 bases from J, the gap between germline ends came to 7 bases. The CDR3 bases are TGTGCCAGCAGTGTAGACAGCTATGGCTACACCTTC. Residues: CASSVDSYGYTF.

This rearrangement joins TRBV6-1 to TRBJ1-1; weak D call: TRBD1 (6 bases). Germline V gene sequence: CDR1 MNHNS, CDR2 SASEGT. This CDR3 has 12 residues. Trimming took 5 bases from V and 11 from J, leaving 15 bases between them. CDR3 amino acids: CASSRGPQGAFF. DNA for the CDR3: TGTGCCAGCAGTAGAGGGCCCCAGGGGGCTTTCTTT.

The rearrangement links TRBV7-2 to TRBJ1-6; D possibly corresponds to TRBD1 (6 bases). Germline CDR1 SGHTA, CDR2 FQGNSA. Trimming stripped 6 bases from V and 2 bases from J, with 14 bases between. CDR3 length: 16 residues. The CDR3 nucleotides are TGTGCCAGCAGTTATTCGGGACACACCTATAATTCACCCCTCCACTTT. Protein: CASSYSGHTYNSPLHF.

The chain links TRBV2 to TRBJ2-3; 9 bases align to TRBD1. Germline V gene lookup returns CDR1 SNHLY and CDR2 FYNNEI. The CDR3 totals 16 residues. Trimming removed 7 bases from V and 1 base from J; junction bases left unmatched: 9. The CDR3 sequence is CASTPGQGGGTDTQYF. Here the CDR3 DNA reads TGTGCCAGCACCCCGGGACAGGGCGGCGGCACAGATACGCAGTATTTT.

DNA for the CDR3: TGTGCCAGCAGCCTTCAGTTGAACACTGAAGCTTTCTTT. Protein sequence: CASSLQLNTEAFF. This chain connects TRBV7-7 to TRBJ1-1; D remains ambiguous. In germline, CDR1 is SSHAT, CDR2 FNYEAQ (reference sequence). Trimming removed 5 bases at V and 0 bases at J, with 7 bases between. The CDR3 extends over 13 amino acids.

This rearrangement joins TRBV4-1 to TRBJ1-6; no clear D gene. This CDR3 has 12 residues. Trimming removed 3 bases at V and 9 bases at J, with 6 bases between. CDR1 and CDR2 from the germline V gene are MGHRA and YSYEKL. In DNA, the CDR3 is TGCGCCAGCAGCCACCCCAGTTCACCCCTCCACTTT. This sequence encodes CASSHPSSPLHF.

The chain uses TRBV5-6 and TRBJ1-2; 11 bases map to TRBD1. Germline V gene lookup returns CDR1 SGHDT and CDR2 YYEEEE. V lost 3 bases and J lost 8; bases outside the gene matches: 9. This CDR3 contains 15 residues. CDR3 bases: TGTGCCAGCAGCTCCCGGACAGGGGGCGTGGGGGGCTACACCTTC. Translation gives CASSSRTGGVGGYTF.